This record covers a single T cell receptor beta chain. In the study's own analysis: Researchers report that nucleated cell counts were estimated from reference gene primer amplification. The repertoire was sequenced with immunoSEQ multiplex PCR; TCRdb's copy has only in-frame clones and lacks some. That table gives V, J and clone size, and the DNA gave D and trimming. This repertoire shows approximately 200,000 clones, about 91% found once; its top ten account for 4% to 5%. This sample is drawn from a study of blood T cell repertoires in COVID-19. Study as a whole: COVID-19 samples, acute and convalescent, were from the United States, Italy and Spain. Sample material is recorded as cDNA or gDNA derived from T cells, B-cell-depleted T cells, or PBMCs.

V was cut by 6 bases and J by 2 bases, with 17 bases left in between. In germline, CDR1 is SNHLY, CDR2 FYNNEI. The CDR3 sequence is 15 residues long. The sequence was collected from a woman in her twenties or thirties with acute or convalescent COVID-19. The sequenced material came from peripheral blood. This chain uses TRBV2 with TRBJ2-7; D is perhaps TRBD2 (6 bases). The CDR3 region is CASRRDLPPAYEQYF. In DNA, the CDR3 is TGTGCCAGCAGGCGGGACCTCCCACCGGCCTACGAGCAGTACTTC.